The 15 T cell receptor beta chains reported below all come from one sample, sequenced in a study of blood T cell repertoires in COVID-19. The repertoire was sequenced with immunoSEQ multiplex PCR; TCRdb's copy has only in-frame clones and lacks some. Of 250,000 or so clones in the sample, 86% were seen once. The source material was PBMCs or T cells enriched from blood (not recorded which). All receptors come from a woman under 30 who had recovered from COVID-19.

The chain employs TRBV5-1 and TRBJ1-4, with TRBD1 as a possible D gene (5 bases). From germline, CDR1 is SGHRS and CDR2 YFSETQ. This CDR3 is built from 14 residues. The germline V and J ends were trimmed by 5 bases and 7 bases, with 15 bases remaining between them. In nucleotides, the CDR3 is TGCGCCAGCAGGGCGGGGGATCCCCTTGAAAAACTGTTTTTT. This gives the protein CASRAGDPLEKLFF.

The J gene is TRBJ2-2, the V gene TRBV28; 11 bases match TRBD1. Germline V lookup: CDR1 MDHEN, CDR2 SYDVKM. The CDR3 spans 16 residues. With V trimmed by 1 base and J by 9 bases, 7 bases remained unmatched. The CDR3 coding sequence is TGTGCCAGCAGTTTATTTGGGACAGGGGGGACCAGGGAGCTGTTTTTT. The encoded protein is CASSLFGTGGTRELFF.

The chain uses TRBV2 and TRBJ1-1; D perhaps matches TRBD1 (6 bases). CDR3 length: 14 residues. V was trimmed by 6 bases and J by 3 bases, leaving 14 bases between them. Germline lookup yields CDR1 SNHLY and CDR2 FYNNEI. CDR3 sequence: CASSVLTGDTEAFF. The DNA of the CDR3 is TGTGCCAGCAGCGTCCTGACAGGCGACACTGAAGCTTTCTTT.

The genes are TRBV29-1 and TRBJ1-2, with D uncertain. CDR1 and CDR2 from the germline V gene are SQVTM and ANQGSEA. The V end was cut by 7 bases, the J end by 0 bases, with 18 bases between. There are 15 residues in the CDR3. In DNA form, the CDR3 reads TGCAGCGCCGGTCCAGCGGGCAGCCCTAACTATGGCTACACCTTC. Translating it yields CSAGPAGSPNYGYTF.

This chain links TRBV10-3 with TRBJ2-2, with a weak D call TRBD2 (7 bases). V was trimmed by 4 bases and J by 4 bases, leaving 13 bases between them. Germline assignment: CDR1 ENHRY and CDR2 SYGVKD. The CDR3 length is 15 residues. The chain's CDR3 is CAISARGGLTGELFF. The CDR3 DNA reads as TGTGCCATCAGTGCGAGGGGGGGCCTCACCGGGGAGCTGTTTTTT.

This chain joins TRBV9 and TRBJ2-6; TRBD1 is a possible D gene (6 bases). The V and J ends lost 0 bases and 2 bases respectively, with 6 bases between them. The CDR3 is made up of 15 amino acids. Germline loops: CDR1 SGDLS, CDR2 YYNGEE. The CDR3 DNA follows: TGTGCCAGCAGCGTAGGGACAGCTGGGGCCAACGTCCTGACTTTC. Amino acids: CASSVGTAGANVLTF.

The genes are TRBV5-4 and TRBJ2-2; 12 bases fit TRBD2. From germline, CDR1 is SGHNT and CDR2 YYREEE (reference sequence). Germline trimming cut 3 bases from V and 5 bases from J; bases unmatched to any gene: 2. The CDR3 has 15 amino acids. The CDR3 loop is CASSYTSGGTGELFF. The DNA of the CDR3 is TGTGCCAGCAGCTACACTAGCGGGGGGACCGGGGAGCTGTTTTTT.

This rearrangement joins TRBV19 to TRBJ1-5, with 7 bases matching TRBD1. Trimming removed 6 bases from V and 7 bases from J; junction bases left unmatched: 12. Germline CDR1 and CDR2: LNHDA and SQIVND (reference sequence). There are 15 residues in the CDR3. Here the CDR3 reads CASSSPGGSGQPQHF. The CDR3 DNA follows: TGTGCCAGTAGCTCCCCAGGGGGTTCGGGACAGCCCCAGCATTTT.

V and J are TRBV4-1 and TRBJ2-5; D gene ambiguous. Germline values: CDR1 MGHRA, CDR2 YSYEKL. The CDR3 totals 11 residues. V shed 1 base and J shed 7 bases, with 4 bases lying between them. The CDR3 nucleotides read TGCGCCAGCAGCCAAGGCAGGACCCAGTACTTC. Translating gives CASSQGRTQYF.

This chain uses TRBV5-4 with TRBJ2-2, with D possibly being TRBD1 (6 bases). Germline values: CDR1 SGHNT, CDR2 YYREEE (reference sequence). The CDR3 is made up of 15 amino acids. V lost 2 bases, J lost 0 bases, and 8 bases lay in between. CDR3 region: CASSFGGPNTGELFF. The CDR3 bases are TGTGCCAGCAGCTTTGGGGGCCCGAACACCGGGGAGCTGTTTTTT.

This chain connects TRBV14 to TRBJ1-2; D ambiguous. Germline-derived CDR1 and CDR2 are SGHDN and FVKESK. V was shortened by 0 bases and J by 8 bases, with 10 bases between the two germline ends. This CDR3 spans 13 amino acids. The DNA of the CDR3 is TGTGCCAGCAGCCAAGAAATGAGCGGGGGCTACACCTTC. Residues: CASSQEMSGGYTF.

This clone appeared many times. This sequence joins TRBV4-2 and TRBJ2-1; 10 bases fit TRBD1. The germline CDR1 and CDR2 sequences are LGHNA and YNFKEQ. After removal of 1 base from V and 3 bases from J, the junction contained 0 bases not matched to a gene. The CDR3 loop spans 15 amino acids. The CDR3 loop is CASSQGTGGYNEQFF. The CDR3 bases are TGTGCCAGCAGCCAAGGGACAGGGGGCTACAATGAGCAGTTCTTC.

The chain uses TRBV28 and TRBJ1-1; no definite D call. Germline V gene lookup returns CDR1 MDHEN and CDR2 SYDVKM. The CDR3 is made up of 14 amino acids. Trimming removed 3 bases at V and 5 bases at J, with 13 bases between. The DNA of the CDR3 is TGTGCCAGCAGTTTTGCCCTTCGAGGGACTGAAGCTTTCTTT. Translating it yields CASSFALRGTEAFF.

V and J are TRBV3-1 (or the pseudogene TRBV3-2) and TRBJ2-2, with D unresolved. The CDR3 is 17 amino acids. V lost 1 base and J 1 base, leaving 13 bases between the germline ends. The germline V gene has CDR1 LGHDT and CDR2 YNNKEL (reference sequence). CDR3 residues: CASSQAYITLNTGELFF. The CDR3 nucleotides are TGTGCCAGCAGCCAAGCTTACATTACCTTGAACACCGGGGAGCTGTTTTTT.

In nucleotides, the CDR3 is TGTGCCAGCAGCAAATCCGTTCCCAGCTCCTACAATGAGCAGTTCTTC. Encoded protein: CASSKSVPSSYNEQFF. This chain joins TRBV21-1 and TRBJ2-1; the D call in the table, TRBD1, was not verified against the DNA. TRBV21-1 is a listed pseudogene. This CDR3 spans 16 amino acids.